The rows below give T cell receptor beta chains drawn from one sample of a study of blood T cell repertoires in COVID-19. Libraries were prepared by immunoSEQ multiplex PCR; TCRdb keeps only in-frame clonotypes and omits some of them. The data contain around 99,000 clones, approximately 82% of them singletons. Sequenced material: peripheral blood. Receptors originate from a woman older than 75 with active or convalescent COVID-19. CDR3s include the opening cysteine and the closing phenylalanine or tryptophan. Each record gives: V gene, clone size, J gene, D gene, CDR3 DNA, CDR3 protein. The D gene is left open where the match is weak. The listing skips clone size in some rows; elsewhere it reads once, few, many or a size class.

V: TRBV4-2; size: NA; J: TRBJ2-5; D: NA; DNA: TGTGCCAGCAGCCAAGATGTGGCGGGGAAGACCCAGTACTTC; CDR3: CASSQDVAGKTQYF
V: TRBV6-4; size: NA; J: TRBJ1-5; D: NA; DNA: TGTGCCAGCAGTTCAGGGCGGGGGCAGCCCCAGCATTTT; CDR3: CASSSGRGQPQHF
V: TRBV20-1; size: NA; J: TRBJ2-3; D: TRBD2; DNA: TGCAGTGCTAGTGCCGGGACTAGCGGGAGGATGGATACGCAGTATTTT; CDR3: CSASAGTSGRMDTQYF
V: TRBV3-1/TRBV3-2; size: NA; J: TRBJ2-1; D: NA; DNA: TGTGCCAGCAGCCAAGACCCGATCGGGTACGCCTACAATGAGCAGTTCTTC; CDR3: CASSQDPIGYAYNEQFF
V: TRBV9; size: NA; J: TRBJ2-1; D: TRBD1; DNA: TGTGCCAGCAGCGTACCCACTGGACAGGGTTACAATGAGCAGTTCTTC; CDR3: CASSVPTGQGYNEQFF
V: TRBV19; size: NA; J: TRBJ1-3; D: NA; DNA: TGTGCCAGCCTAAGGTTGGAGGGCGCAACCTCTGGAAACACCATATATTTT; CDR3: CASLRLEGATSGNTIYF
V: TRBV28; size: NA; J: TRBJ1-5; D: NA; DNA: TGTGCCAGCAGACCCGCCGGTACTAATCAGCCCCAGCATTTT; CDR3: CASRPAGTNQPQHF
V: TRBV30; size: once; J: TRBJ2-7; D: TRBD2; DNA: TGTGCCTGGAGTGCCCTTCTGGGACTAGCGGGGGAGTGGTCCTACGAGCAGTACTTC; CDR3: CAWSALLGLAGEWSYEQYF
V: TRBV6-6; size: NA; J: TRBJ2-1; D: TRBD2; DNA: TGTGCCAGCAGAGGGACTAGCGGGAGGGCCGGTGAGCAGTTCTTC; CDR3: CASRGTSGRAGEQFF
V: TRBV19; size: NA; J: TRBJ2-7; D: TRBD2; DNA: TGTGCCAGTCGGACGACTAGCGGGAGATCCGCCGAGCAGTACTTC; CDR3: CASRTTSGRSAEQYF
V: TRBV18; size: NA; J: TRBJ2-7; D: NA; DNA: TGTGCCAGCTCACGGGGCGGAGCCTACGAGCAGTACTTC; CDR3: CASSRGGAYEQYF
V: TRBV5-1; size: NA; J: TRBJ2-4; D: TRBD2; DNA: TGCGCCAGCAGTTTAGTCGCTAGCGGGAAGCAGTACTTC; CDR3: CASSLVASGKQYF
V: TRBV12-3/TRBV12-4; size: NA; J: TRBJ1-2; D: NA; DNA: TGTGCCAGCAGTGTTGCAGGGAATGGCTACACCTTC; CDR3: CASSVAGNGYTF
V: TRBV6-5; size: once; J: TRBJ1-3; D: NA; DNA: TGTGCCAGTCAGGGTTCAGGAAACACCATATATTTT; CDR3: CASQGSGNTIYF
V: TRBV6-6; size: NA; J: TRBJ2-3; D: TRBD2; DNA: TGTGCCAGCAGCACTAGCGGCACAGATACGCAGTATTTT; CDR3: CASSTSGTDTQYF
V: TRBV9; size: NA; J: TRBJ2-5; D: TRBD2; DNA: TGTGCCAGCAGCCCTCGACTAGCGGGAGGAGTGGTGTGGGAGACCCAGTACTTC; CDR3: CASSPRLAGGVVWETQYF
V: TRBV5-1; size: NA; J: TRBJ1-1; D: NA; DNA: TGCGCCAGCAGCTACCAAAACCTTCAGGGATCTGAAGCTTTCTTT; CDR3: CASSYQNLQGSEAFF
V: TRBV27; size: NA; J: TRBJ1-6; D: NA; DNA: TGTGCCAGCAGTTCGCTGACTATAGGGTTCGGTTCACCCCTCCACTTT; CDR3: CASSSLTIGFGSPLHF
V: TRBV14; size: NA; J: TRBJ2-3; D: TRBD2; DNA: TGTGCCAGCAGCCAAGAAATGCCCCTAGCGGGCACAGATACGCAGTATTTT; CDR3: CASSQEMPLAGTDTQYF
V: TRBV5-1; size: few; J: TRBJ2-1; D: TRBD1; DNA: TGCGCCAGCAGCTTGGGGACAGGGTACAATGAGCAGTTCTTC; CDR3: CASSLGTGYNEQFF
V: TRBV6-5; size: NA; J: TRBJ2-2; D: TRBD2; DNA: TGTGCCAGCACAACGGGACTAGGGACCGGGGAGCTGTTTTTT; CDR3: CASTTGLGTGELFF
V: TRBV9; size: NA; J: TRBJ1-6; D: TRBD1; DNA: TGTGCCAGCAGACAGGGGCGGGATAATTCACCCCTCCACTTT; CDR3: CASRQGRDNSPLHF
V: TRBV6-6; size: NA; J: TRBJ1-2; D: NA; DNA: TGTGCCAGCAGGGGACGTACGTCGGGGGGCGGCTACACCTTC; CDR3: CASRGRTSGGGYTF
V: TRBV28; size: NA; J: TRBJ1-2; D: NA; DNA: TGTGCCAGCAGCGTCACAGGGAGGGGAACTAATGGCTACACCTTC; CDR3: CASSVTGRGTNGYTF
V: TRBV9; size: NA; J: TRBJ2-1; D: NA; DNA: TGTGCCAGCAGCGTAGCTTCTACTAAGAGCTACAATGAGCAGTTCTTC; CDR3: CASSVASTKSYNEQFF
V: TRBV19; size: NA; J: TRBJ1-6; D: NA; DNA: TGTGCCAGTAAGCAGGGTAACTCACCCCTCCACTTT; CDR3: CASKQGNSPLHF
V: TRBV11-2; size: NA; J: TRBJ2-1; D: NA; DNA: TGTGCCAGCAGCTTAGGATCCAGCGGACCTACAATCGAGCAGTTCTTC; CDR3: CASSLGSSGPTIEQFF
V: TRBV28; size: NA; J: TRBJ1-3; D: NA; DNA: TGTGCCACCAGTAACAGGGCCTCTGGAAACACCATATATTTT; CDR3: CATSNRASGNTIYF
V: TRBV11-3; size: NA; J: TRBJ2-7; D: TRBD1; DNA: TGTGCCAGCAGCCCGGACAGGGGGCTTAGGGAGCAGTACTTC; CDR3: CASSPDRGLREQYF
V: TRBV18; size: NA; J: TRBJ2-7; D: TRBD1; DNA: TGTGCCAGCTCACGGGCCGGGACAGGGATCTCCTACGAGCAGTACTTC; CDR3: CASSRAGTGISYEQYF
V: TRBV5-1; size: once; J: TRBJ2-2; D: TRBD1; DNA: TGCGCCAGCAGCGGTGGACAGGGTGGCCCCGGGGAGCTGTTTTTT; CDR3: CASSGGQGGPGELFF
V: TRBV28; size: NA; J: TRBJ2-2; D: NA; DNA: TGTGCCAGCAGTTCCCCCCTAGCTACGGACACCGGGGAGCTGTTTTTT; CDR3: CASSSPLATDTGELFF
V: TRBV19; size: once; J: TRBJ1-5; D: TRBD1; DNA: TGTGCCAGTAGTCGCCGGGACAGCCACAATCAGCCCCAGCATTTT; CDR3: CASSRRDSHNQPQHF
V: TRBV4-2; size: NA; J: TRBJ1-1; D: TRBD1; DNA: TGTGCCAGCACCGCTCAGGGGGATGGCACTGAAGCTTTCTTT; CDR3: CASTAQGDGTEAFF
V: TRBV5-1; size: NA; J: TRBJ2-2; D: TRBD2; DNA: TGCGCCAGCAACCCTAGCGGGAGGGAAGGGGACACCGGGGAGCTGTTTTTT; CDR3: CASNPSGREGDTGELFF
V: TRBV5-1; size: NA; J: TRBJ2-1; D: TRBD1; DNA: TGCGCCAGCAGCTCAGACAGGGGGAATGAGCAGTTCTTC; CDR3: CASSSDRGNEQFF
V: TRBV30; size: NA; J: TRBJ2-7; D: NA; DNA: TGTGCCTGGAGTTTGAGCGCTACCTACGAGCAGTACTTC; CDR3: CAWSLSATYEQYF
V: TRBV10-3; size: NA; J: TRBJ2-7; D: NA; DNA: TGTGCCATCAGTGAAGGGGGGAGGGACTACGAGCAGTACTTC; CDR3: CAISEGGRDYEQYF
V: TRBV5-4; size: NA; J: TRBJ2-2; D: TRBD1; DNA: TGTGCCAGCAGGGGACAGGGGGGCCCAAACACCGGGGAGCTGTTTTTT; CDR3: CASRGQGGPNTGELFF
V: TRBV5-4; size: NA; J: TRBJ1-1; D: TRBD1; DNA: TGTGCCAGCAGCTTAGCACAGGGGGCTTACACTGAAGCTTTCTTT; CDR3: CASSLAQGAYTEAFF
V: TRBV7-3; size: NA; J: TRBJ2-1; D: NA; DNA: TGTGCCAGCAGCCCTAGTAACAATGAGCAGTTCTTC; CDR3: CASSPSNNEQFF
V: TRBV28; size: NA; J: TRBJ2-7; D: TRBD1; DNA: TGTGCCAGCTTAGGGGACAGGGGGAACGAGCAGTACTTC; CDR3: CASLGDRGNEQYF
V: TRBV19; size: few; J: TRBJ1-2; D: NA; DNA: TGTGCCAGTCGCCTCGGGGATCAACAGGGTTGGAGTAGAATCTATGGCTACACCTTC; CDR3: CASRLGDQQGWSRIYGYTF
V: TRBV19; size: NA; J: TRBJ2-4; D: NA; DNA: TGTGCCAGTAGTGTTGACCTAGTGACCAAAAACATTCAGTACTTC; CDR3: CASSVDLVTKNIQYF
V: TRBV19; size: few; J: TRBJ2-5; D: NA; DNA: TGTGCCAGTAGTATAGGTACAGTTGGGGAGACCCAGTACTTC; CDR3: CASSIGTVGETQYF
V: TRBV4-2; size: NA; J: TRBJ2-7; D: NA; DNA: TGTGCCAGCAGCCAAGAACGAGGATACGAGCAGTACTTC; CDR3: CASSQERGYEQYF
V: TRBV6-5; size: NA; J: TRBJ2-7; D: NA; DNA: TGTGCCAGCAGTTACGACGACGCCCGGAGCTCCTACGAGCAGTACTTC; CDR3: CASSYDDARSSYEQYF
V: TRBV29-1; size: NA; J: TRBJ2-7; D: TRBD2; DNA: TGCAGCGTTGGACTTTGGCGGGGGTTCTCCTACGAGCAGTACTTC; CDR3: CSVGLWRGFSYEQYF
V: TRBV7-9; size: NA; J: TRBJ2-1; D: NA; DNA: TGTGCCAGCAGCGGCCGCCGGGGAATCTACAATGAGCAGTTCTTC; CDR3: CASSGRRGIYNEQFF
V: TRBV3-1/TRBV3-2; size: NA; J: TRBJ2-7; D: TRBD1; DNA: TGTGCCAGCAGCCAAGATATCCGGGACAGGGGGAACTACGAGCAGTACTTC; CDR3: CASSQDIRDRGNYEQYF
V: TRBV6-6; size: few; J: TRBJ1-4; D: NA; DNA: TGTGCCAGCAGGACGGCGGGGGGTACCGAAAAACTGTTTTTT; CDR3: CASRTAGGTEKLFF
V: TRBV3-1/TRBV3-2; size: NA; J: TRBJ2-5; D: TRBD2; DNA: TGTGCCAGCAGCCAAGATGGTGGCGGGAGAGAGACCCAGTACTTC; CDR3: CASSQDGGGRETQYF
V: TRBV2; size: NA; J: TRBJ2-7; D: NA; DNA: TGTGCCAGCAGTGAACAGGGGATTACCTACGAGCAGTACTTC; CDR3: CASSEQGITYEQYF
V: TRBV5-1; size: NA; J: TRBJ1-1; D: TRBD1; DNA: TGCGCCAGCAGCTTGGACAGGGGTGGGACTGAAGCTTTCTTT; CDR3: CASSLDRGGTEAFF
V: TRBV6-7; size: NA; J: TRBJ1-1; D: NA; DNA: TGTGCCAGCAGTTACCCACAGGTTGCGAACACTGAAGCTTTCTTT; CDR3: CASSYPQVANTEAFF
V: TRBV21-1; size: once; J: TRBJ2-7; D: NA; DNA: TGTGCCAGCAGCAAACCTCGGCGGACAGTTGATTCCTACGAGCAGTACTTC; CDR3: CASSKPRRTVDSYEQYF
V: TRBV10-3; size: NA; J: TRBJ2-7; D: TRBD2; DNA: TGTGCCATCAGGACCGGACTAGCGGGCACTGGCCTCTACGAGCAGTACTTC; CDR3: CAIRTGLAGTGLYEQYF